The clone carrying this T cell receptor beta chain was found a few times. The second PCR ran about 6 to 11 cycles with a sample-barcoded 5' primer and J-beta primers. Each CDR3 protein gets one entry after TCRdb re-called the 5' RACE reads with MiXCR. The table has over a million distinct CDR3 sequences, about 40% seen once; the top ten hold roughly 7.7%. This specimen belongs to a study of blood T cells in healthy people across ages. The CDR3 contains 17 residues. In germline, CDR1 is MNHNS, CDR2 SASEGT. V dropped 1 base and J dropped 2; count of bases not matched to a gene: 8. The chain couples TRBV6-1 to TRBJ1-5; 7 bases align to TRBD1. The sequenced sample was blood. The sequence was collected from a woman between 18 and 29 years old in good health. In DNA, the CDR3 is TGTGCCAGCAGTGAAGGGTCAGGGGGAGGGGGCAATCAGCCCCAGCATTTT. It yields the protein CASSEGSGGGGNQPQHF.